This T cell receptor (beta chain) stems from a study of response to subunit inactivated influenza vaccine. Study outcomes and limitations: The authors proposed limited new T cell recruitment per seasonal influenza vaccination.

CDR3 length: 13 residues. The germline V and J ends were trimmed by 4 bases and 7 bases, with 11 bases remaining between them. The germline CDR1 and CDR2 sequences are SGHRS and YFSETQ. TCRdb re-called the RT-PCR reads with MiXCR, one entry per CDR3 protein. The sample lists approximately 500,000 distinct CDR3 sequences; roughly 13% were seen once. This clonotype was recorded a few times. Its specificity is unknown. This clonotype was sampled from a man aged 50 or older who received an inactivated influenza vaccine. The chain uses TRBV5-1 and TRBJ2-2; TRBD1 is a possible D gene (6 bases). Sequencing used PBMCs from blood, obtained around seven weeks after vaccination. CDR3 DNA: TGCGCCAGCAGCCAGACAGGCAACGGGGAGCTGTTTTTT. Protein product: CASSQTGNGELFF.